The present entry profiles one T cell receptor (beta chain) with its context. These data are taken from a study of blood T cell repertoires in COVID-19. The assay was immunoSEQ multiplex PCR, and TCRdb's table has in-frame clones only and misses some. Of around 73,000 clones listed, approximately 77% are singletons. The CDR3 sequence is 16 residues long. With 0 bases removed from V and 6 bases from J, the gap between germline ends came to 15 bases. CDR1 GTSNPN and CDR2 SVGIG come from the germline V gene (reference sequence). V is TRBV30 and J is TRBJ1-6; D remains ambiguous. Sequenced: peripheral blood. The sequence came from a man aged 70-80 years with COVID-19, enrolled during active disease. The CDR3: CAWSVEPYPGNSPLHF. The CDR3 nucleotides are TGTGCCTGGAGTGTAGAGCCTTATCCGGGTAATTCACCCCTCCACTTT.